This entry describes one T cell receptor beta chain. The record originates from a study of blood T cells in healthy people across ages. Next came a second PCR, run for roughly 6 to 11 cycles, which used a sample-barcoded 5' primer along with a J-beta primer mix. A single record per CDR3 protein comes from TCRdb applying MiXCR to the 5' RACE reads. The data hold 800,000 or so distinct CDR3 sequences, with 20% to 30% observed a single time. The same specimen was also included in a second study, on T cells of mothers and their children.

What was sequenced was blood. The origin of this receptor is a boy younger than 18 in good health.

Here the CDR3 reads CASSATGYEQFF. CDR3 coding DNA: TGCGCCAGCAGCGCGACAGGGTACGAGCAGTTCTTC. The rearrangement uses TRBV5-1 and TRBJ2-1; TRBD1 aligns across 7 bases. The V and J ends lost 4 bases and 10 bases, in that order; junction bases with no gene match: 5. In germline, CDR1 is SGHRS, CDR2 YFSETQ. The CDR3 covers 12 residues. Using reference TRBV5-1 and TRBJ2-1 for the parts outside the CDR3, the full variable domain is KAGVTQTPRYLIKTRGQQVTLSCSPISGHRSVSWYQQTPGQGLQFLFEYFSETQRNKGNFPGRFSGRQFSNSRSEMNVSTLELGDSALYLCASSATGYEQFFGPGTRLTVL.